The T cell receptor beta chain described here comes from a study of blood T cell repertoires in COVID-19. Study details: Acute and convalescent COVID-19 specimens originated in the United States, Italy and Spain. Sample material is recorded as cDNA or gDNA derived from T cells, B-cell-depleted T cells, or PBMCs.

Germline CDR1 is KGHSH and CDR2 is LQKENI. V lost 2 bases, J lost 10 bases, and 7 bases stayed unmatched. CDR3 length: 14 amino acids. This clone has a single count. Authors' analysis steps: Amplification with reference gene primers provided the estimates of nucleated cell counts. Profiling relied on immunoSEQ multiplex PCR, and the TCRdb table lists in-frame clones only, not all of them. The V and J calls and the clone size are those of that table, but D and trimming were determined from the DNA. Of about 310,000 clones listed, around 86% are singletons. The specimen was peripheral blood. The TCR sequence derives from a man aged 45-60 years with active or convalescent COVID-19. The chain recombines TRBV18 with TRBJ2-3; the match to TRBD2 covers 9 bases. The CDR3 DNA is TGTGCCAGCTCACCAGGGACTAGCAGCGCGGCGCAGTATTTT. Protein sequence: CASSPGTSSAAQYF.